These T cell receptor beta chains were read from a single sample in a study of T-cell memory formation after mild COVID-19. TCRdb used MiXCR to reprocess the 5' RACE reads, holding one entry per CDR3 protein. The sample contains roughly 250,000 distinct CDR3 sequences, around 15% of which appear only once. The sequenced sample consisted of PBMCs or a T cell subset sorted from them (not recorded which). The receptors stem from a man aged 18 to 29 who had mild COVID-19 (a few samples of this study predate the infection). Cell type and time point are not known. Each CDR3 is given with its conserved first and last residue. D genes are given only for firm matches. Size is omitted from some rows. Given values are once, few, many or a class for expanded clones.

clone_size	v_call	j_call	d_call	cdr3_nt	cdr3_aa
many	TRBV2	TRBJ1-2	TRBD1	TGTGCCAGCAGTCCTGACAGGGACTATGGCTACACCTTC	CASSPDRDYGYTF
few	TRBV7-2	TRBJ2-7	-	TGTGCCAGCAGCGATGGTTACTACGAGCAGTACTTC	CASSDGYYEQYF
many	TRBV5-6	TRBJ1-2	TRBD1	TGTGCCAGCAGCGAGGGACAGTATGGCTACACCTTC	CASSEGQYGYTF
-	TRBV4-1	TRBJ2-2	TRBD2	TGCGCCAGCAGCCAAGACGGCGCGGGGGGATTAAAGACCGGGGAGCTGTTTTTT	CASSQDGAGGLKTGELFF
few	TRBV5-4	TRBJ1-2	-	TGTGCCAGCAGCTCCCCGTCCGGGGCGGGTGGCTACACCTTC	CASSSPSGAGGYTF
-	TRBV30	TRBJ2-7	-	TGTGCCTGGAGTACTCTCGGGGCCAGGGACTTC	CAWSTLGARDF
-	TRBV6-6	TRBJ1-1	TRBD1	TGTGCCAGCGGAACAGGGGACACTGAAGCTTTCTTT	CASGTGDTEAFF
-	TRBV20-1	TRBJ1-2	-	TGCAGTGCTAGACATGGTGGGCTGGGCGCCTACGGCTACACCTTC	CSARHGGLGAYGYTF
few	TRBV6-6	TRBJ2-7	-	TGTGCCAGCAGTTACAGTTGGGGTGATGTCGAGCAGTACTTC	CASSYSWGDVEQYF
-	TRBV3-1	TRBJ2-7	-	TGTGCCAGCAGCCCCGTCGGGGAGCGCGAGCAGTACTTC	CASSPVGEREQYF
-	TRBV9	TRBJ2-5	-	TGTGCCAGCAGCGTAGAGGGACTGTTGTTTGGGACCCAGTACTTC	CASSVEGLLFGTQYF
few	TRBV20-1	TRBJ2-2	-	TGCAGTGCTAGTCCCGGAAACACCGGGGAGCTGTTTTTT	CSASPGNTGELFF
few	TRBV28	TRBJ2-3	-	TGTGCCAGCAGTTTTGGGACTGGGAGCACAGATACGCAGTATTTT	CASSFGTGSTDTQYF
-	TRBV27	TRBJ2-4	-	TGTGCCAGCAGTTCGAGGACTTCGGGGAACATTCAGTACTTC	CASSSRTSGNIQYF
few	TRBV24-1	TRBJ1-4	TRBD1	TGTGCCACCAGTGATGGAGGGACAGCAACTAATGAAAAACTGTTTTTT	CATSDGGTATNEKLFF
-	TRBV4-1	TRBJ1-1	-	TGCGCCAGCAGCCAAGCGGCAGACCGAGGCTTGAACACTGAAGCTTTCTTT	CASSQAADRGLNTEAFF
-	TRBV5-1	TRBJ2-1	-	TGCGCCAGCAGCTTGGGGGCAGACAGAAAGTATAATGAGCAGTTCTTC	CASSLGADRKYNEQFF
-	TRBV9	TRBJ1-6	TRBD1	TGTGCCAGCAGCGCGACCGGGACAGGGGGCGCGTGGAATTCACCCCTCCACTTT	CASSATGTGGAWNSPLHF
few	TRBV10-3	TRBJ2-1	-	TGTGCCATCAGTGGCCGACAGTCCAAACAGGGGGAGGGCTCCTACAATGAGCAGTTCTTC	CAISGRQSKQGEGSYNEQFF
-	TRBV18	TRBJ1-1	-	TGTGCCAGCTCACTCGGGGGGTGGAACACTGAAGCTTTCTTT	CASSLGGWNTEAFF
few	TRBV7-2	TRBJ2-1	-	TGTGCCAGCAGCTTAGCCCCGCCGGGGGGCGGCGTAAATGAGCAGTTCTTC	CASSLAPPGGGVNEQFF
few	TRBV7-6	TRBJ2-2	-	TGTGCCAGCAGCTTAGCGGGGCAAGCGAACACCGGGGAGCTGTTTTTT	CASSLAGQANTGELFF
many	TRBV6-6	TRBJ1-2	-	TGTGCCAGCACCCCTAGGCCCGGAAGGAGCGGCTACACCTTC	CASTPRPGRSGYTF
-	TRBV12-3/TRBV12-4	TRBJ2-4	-	TGTGCCAGCAGTTTCGCTGCCAAAAACATTCAGTACTTC	CASSFAAKNIQYF
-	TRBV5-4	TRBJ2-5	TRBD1	TGTGCCAGCAGCTCCCCGGGACAGGGGTTGGAGACCCAGTACTTC	CASSSPGQGLETQYF
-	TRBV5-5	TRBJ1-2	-	TGTGCCAGCAGCTTTGCCGGGATAGACTATGGCTACACCTTC	CASSFAGIDYGYTF
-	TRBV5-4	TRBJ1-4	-	TGTGCCAGCAGCTTGAGGGACGGTGCTAATGAAAAACTGTTTTTT	CASSLRDGANEKLFF
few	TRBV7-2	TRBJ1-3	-	TGTGCCAGCAGCCCACAACACCCAGCGTCTGGAAACACCATATATTTT	CASSPQHPASGNTIYF
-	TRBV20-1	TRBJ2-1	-	TGCAGTGCTAGCAGGCCATTGGATGAGCAGTTCTTC	CSASRPLDEQFF
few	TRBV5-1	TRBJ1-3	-	TGCGCCAGCAAACAGGACTCTGGAAACACCATATATTTT	CASKQDSGNTIYF
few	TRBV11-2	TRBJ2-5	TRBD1	TGTGCCAGCAGCGCCCCGGGACAGGGGGTAGAGACCCAGTACTTC	CASSAPGQGVETQYF
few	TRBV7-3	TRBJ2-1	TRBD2	TGTGCCAGCAGCCTACTAGCGGGGCTGGGTAATGAGCAGTTCTTC	CASSLLAGLGNEQFF
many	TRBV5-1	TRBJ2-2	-	TGCGCCAGCAGCTTCTCGCAGGGCGGCGGGGAGCTGTTTTTT	CASSFSQGGGELFF
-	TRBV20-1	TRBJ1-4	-	TGCAGTGCCCTGCTAGGGGGGCTTGAAAAACTGTTTTTT	CSALLGGLEKLFF
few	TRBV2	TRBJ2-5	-	TGTGCCAGCAGTGACACCTGGCAGCCAGAGACCCAGTACTTC	CASSDTWQPETQYF
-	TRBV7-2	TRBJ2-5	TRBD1	TGTGCCAGCAGCATACAGGGACAGGGGGCATGGGAGACCCAGTACTTC	CASSIQGQGAWETQYF
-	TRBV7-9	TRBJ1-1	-	TGTGCCAGCAGCTTAGATAGCACTGAAGCTTTCTTT	CASSLDSTEAFF
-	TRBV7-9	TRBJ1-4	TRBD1	TGTGCCAGCAGCTTAACCCCCCCGGGACAGGGGGTAATTTCAACTAATGAAAAACTGTTTTTT	CASSLTPPGQGVISTNEKLFF
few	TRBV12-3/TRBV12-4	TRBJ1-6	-	TGTGCCAGCAGTCTCACGGGGGCCATTCATTCACCCCTCCACTTT	CASSLTGAIHSPLHF
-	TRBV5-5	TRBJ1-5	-	TGTGCCAGCAGCTTGGCCCCAGGGGTCAATCAGCCCCAGCATTTT	CASSLAPGVNQPQHF
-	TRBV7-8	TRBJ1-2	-	TGTGCCAGCAGCTTAGCGGGGGCGCGGGACTATGGCTACACCTTC	CASSLAGARDYGYTF
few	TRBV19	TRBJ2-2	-	TGTGCCAGTAGAGGAGGAGCGGGTGACACCGGGGAGCTGTTTTTT	CASRGGAGDTGELFF
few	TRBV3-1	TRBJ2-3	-	TGTGCCAGCAGCCCCGCTTCCAGGGCCTATGGCACAGATACGCAGTATTTT	CASSPASRAYGTDTQYF
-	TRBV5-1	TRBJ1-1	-	TGCGCCAGCAGCTTGGTCGAGACAGGGAACACTGAAGCTTTCTTT	CASSLVETGNTEAFF
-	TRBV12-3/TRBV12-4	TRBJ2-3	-	TGTGCCAGCAGTTTTAGTGCAAGCACAGATACGCAGTATTTT	CASSFSASTDTQYF
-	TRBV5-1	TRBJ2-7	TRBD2	TGCGCCAGCAGCTTGTTATCGGCGGGGGAAACCTACGAGCAGTACTTC	CASSLLSAGETYEQYF
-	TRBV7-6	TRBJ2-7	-	TGTGCCAGCAGCGCCTCAACTAGCCGGCAGTACTTC	CASSASTSRQYF
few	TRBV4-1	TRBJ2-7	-	TGCGCCAGCAGGCGCCTCGGCAGTACAACCTACGAGCAGTACTTC	CASRRLGSTTYEQYF
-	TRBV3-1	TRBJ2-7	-	TGTGCCAGCAGCCAAGAAGGGGGGACCTACGAGCAGTACTTC	CASSQEGGTYEQYF
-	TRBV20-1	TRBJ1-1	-	TGCAGTGCAACCCCGGGATCTCACAACACTGAAGCTTTCTTT	CSATPGSHNTEAFF
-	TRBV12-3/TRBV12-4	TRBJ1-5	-	TGTGCCAGCAGTTTAGCTTATCGGCAGCCCCAGCATTTT	CASSLAYRQPQHF
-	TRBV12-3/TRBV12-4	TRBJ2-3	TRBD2	TGTGCCAGCAGCCCACTAGCGGGGGGAGGAGATACGCAGTATTTT	CASSPLAGGGDTQYF
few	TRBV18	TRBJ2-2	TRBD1	TGTGCCAGCTCACCAAGTGCGGGACAGGGTCGCACCGGGGAGCTGTTTTTT	CASSPSAGQGRTGELFF
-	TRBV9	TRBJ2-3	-	TGTGCCAGCAGCGTAGATCTGGGCCGGCCCACAGATACGCAGTATTTT	CASSVDLGRPTDTQYF
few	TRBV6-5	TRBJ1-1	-	TGTGCCAGCAGTTGGGGACACCTGAACACTGAAGCTTTCTTT	CASSWGHLNTEAFF
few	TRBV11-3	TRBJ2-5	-	TGTGCCAGCAGCTTCAGCAGGGTAGAGACCCAGTACTTC	CASSFSRVETQYF
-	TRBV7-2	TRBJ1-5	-	TGTGCCAGCAGCTTTGATGGAGGCTACTGGAGTCAGCCCCAGCATTTT	CASSFDGGYWSQPQHF